The 2 T cell receptor beta chains below all came from one sample that was sequenced in a study of T cell changes during pregnancy in multiple sclerosis. Measured with immunoSEQ multiplex PCR; TCRdb has only the in-frame clones, and not every one. The repertoire has just over 80,000 clones, about 95% of them found once; the top ten carry roughly 1.1%. This specimen was peripheral blood, taken in the second trimester of pregnancy. The source is a female donor with multiple sclerosis, enrolled in a pregnancy study.

The J gene is TRBJ2-2, the V gene TRBV2; 10 nucleotides align to TRBD1. The germline V gene has CDR1 SNHLY and CDR2 FYNNEI. CDR3 size: 15 residues. With 6 bases clipped from V and 4 bases from J, the junction kept 5 bases outside the gene matches. Written as DNA, the CDR3 is TGTGCCAGCAGAAGACAGGGGGCGGGCACCGGGGAGCTGTTTTTT. This codes for CASRRQGAGTGELFF.

This sequence joins TRBV27 and TRBJ1-4, with D unresolved. Trimming left V 7 bases short and J 0 bases short, with 9 bases between. Germline V lookup: CDR1 MNHEY, CDR2 SMNVEV (reference sequence). This CDR3 is built from 14 residues. CDR3 protein: CASTKRATNEKLFF. In nucleotides, the CDR3 is TGTGCCAGCACTAAAAGAGCAACTAATGAAAAACTGTTTTTT.